This passage covers 10 T cell receptor beta chains from one sample sequenced in a study of identical twins. TCRdb itself ran the 5' RACE reads through MiXCR, one entry per CDR3 protein. The sample has 200,000 to 250,000 distinct CDR3 sequences, roughly 7% seen once; the top ten hold approximately 3.7%. These data were likewise used in another study, on yellow fever vaccine responses in identical twins.

Sequenced: memory (CD45RO+) T cells sorted from blood. The origin of the receptors is a woman between 18 and 29 years old in good health.

In its sample, this clonotype was seen many times. The chain couples TRBV5-1 to TRBJ2-7; the match to TRBD2 covers 11 bases. The germline gives CDR1 SGHRS, CDR2 YFSETQ. The ends lost 0 bases at V and 7 bases at J; junction bases unmatched: 15. CDR3 length: 18 amino acids. Here the CDR3 DNA reads TGCGCCAGCAGCTTGGGGTTCGCACTAGCGGGAGAAGGGAAGGAGCAGTACTTC. Its translation is CASSLGFALAGEGKEQYF.

The gene calls are TRBV18 and TRBJ1-5; tentatively, D is TRBD1 (5 bases). CDR1 and CDR2 (germline): KGHSH, LQKENI. The V end was cut by 3 bases, the J end by 6 bases, with 12 bases between. The CDR3 totals 14 residues. CDR3 residues: CASSPGDGGQPQHF. For the CDR3, the DNA is TGTGCCAGCTCACCTGGGGACGGCGGTCAGCCCCAGCATTTT.

The CDR3 coding sequence is TGTGCCAGCAGCTCCGCGCACGGACCGGGACTTCGCTACAATGAGCAGTTCTTC. Translating gives CASSSAHGPGLRYNEQFF. V and J are TRBV11-1 and TRBJ2-1, with a weak D call TRBD2 (6 bases). Germline V gene sequence: CDR1 SGHAT, CDR2 FQDESV (reference sequence). The CDR3 sequence is 18 residues long. V was trimmed by 4 bases and J by 3 bases, leaving 22 bases between them.

This clonotype showed up many times. The gene calls are TRBV4-2 and TRBJ2-5, with D possibly matching TRBD2 (6 bases). V was shortened by 1 base and J by 1 base, with 7 bases between the two germline ends. The CDR3 runs 14 residues. The germline gives CDR1 LGHNA, CDR2 YNFKEQ. CDR3 bases: TGTGCCAGCAGCCAAGCGGGAGTCCAAGAGACCCAGTACTTC. This codes for CASSQAGVQETQYF.

A few counts support this clonotype. The genes are TRBV20-1 and TRBJ2-5; weak D call: TRBD2 (5 bases). The germline CDR1 and CDR2 sequences are DFQATT and SNEGSKA (reference sequence). CDR3 length equals 15 residues. V was trimmed by 0 bases and J by 2 bases, leaving 13 bases between them. CDR3 region: CSARDLRVVQETQYF. DNA of the CDR3: TGCAGTGCTAGAGATTTGCGGGTAGTACAAGAGACCCAGTACTTC.

The CDR3 loop reads CAITNRDKNYGYTF. The DNA of the CDR3 is TGTGCCATCACTAACCGGGACAAGAACTATGGCTACACCTTC. The rearrangement joins TRBV10-3 to TRBJ1-2; a weak D match, TRBD1 (6 bases). V was cut by 7 bases and J by 2 bases, with 14 bases left in between. The CDR3 has 14 residues. The germline CDR1 and CDR2 sequences are ENHRY and SYGVKD.

This clonotype was observed at least ten times. The V and J genes are TRBV5-1 and TRBJ2-1; no clear D. V dropped 2 bases and J dropped 1 base, with 7 bases sitting between them. The CDR3 length is 14 residues. The germline CDR1 and CDR2 sequences are SGHRS and YFSETQ. The CDR3 reads CASSFKGSYNEQFF. The CDR3 nucleotides read TGCGCCAGCAGCTTCAAGGGTTCCTACAATGAGCAGTTCTTC.

This clonotype was seen a handful of times. CDR3 nucleotide sequence: TGCGCCAGCAGCCAAGACAGCACAGGGCCGAACTATGGCTACACCTTC. Protein: CASSQDSTGPNYGYTF. The rearrangement joins TRBV4-1 to TRBJ1-2; a weak D match, TRBD1 (6 bases). Germline CDR1 is MGHRA and CDR2 is YSYEKL. V lost 0 bases and J 2 bases, leaving 13 bases between the germline ends. The CDR3 spans 16 residues.

This clonotype was seen only a few times. In DNA form, the CDR3 reads TGCGCCAGCAGCCAATTGATAAACAGGGGGCATGGGGAGACCCAGTACTTC. It codes for CASSQLINRGHGETQYF. The chain carries TRBV5-1 and TRBJ2-5, with 9 nucleotides matching TRBD1. Germline CDR1 reads SGHRS; CDR2 reads YFSETQ. The junction had 15 bases not matched to a gene; V was cut back by 4 bases and J by 5 bases. The CDR3 loop spans 17 amino acids.

This clonotype was seen at least ten times. The chain employs TRBV28 and TRBJ2-7; no reliable D call. Germline-derived CDR1 and CDR2 are MDHEN and SYDVKM. There are 12 residues in the CDR3. Trimming cost V 8 bases and J 6 bases, with 14 bases left between them. CDR3 DNA sequence: TGTGCCAGCGGAGCTACGGCGCTCGAGCAGTACTTC. Its translation: CASGATALEQYF. The entire variable domain, with the rest obtained from reference TRBV28 and TRBJ2-7, is as follows: DVKVTQSSRYLVKRTGEKVFLECVQDMDHENMFWYRQDPGLGLRLIYFSYDVKMKEKGDIPEGYSVSREKKERFSLILESASTNQTSMYLCASGATALEQYFGPGTRLTVT.